Listed below are T cell receptor beta chains from one sample, sequenced in a study of breast tumors, draining lymph nodes, adjacent tissues. From the multiplex PCR reads, TCRdb called clonotypes with MiXCR, one entry per CDR3 protein. Of some 170,000 distinct CDR3 sequences in the sample, 33% were seen once. Sample: axillary lymph node tissue. The receptors stem from a female donor with breast cancer. Some clones in this sample may be carry-over from other donors' samples. Both conserved end residues are part of each CDR3. A D gene is named only where the DNA matches it firmly. Not all rows give a size; the values are once, few, many and, for expanded clones, a class.

j_call v_call d_call clone_size cdr3_nt cdr3_aa
TRBJ2-2 TRBV20-1 . many TGCAGTGCTAGAGCTCTAGTCACCGGGGAGCTGTTTTTT CSARALVTGELFF
TRBJ2-1 TRBV19 TRBD2 many TGTGCCAGTAGAGGCCTAGGACTAGCGAAGGATGAGCAGTTCTTC CASRGLGLAKDEQFF
TRBJ2-2 TRBV2 TRBD1 . TGTGCCAGTAGGACAGGGGACACCAGGGAGCTGTTTTTT CASRTGDTRELFF
TRBJ2-3 TRBV5-1 . . TGCGCCAGCAGCAGGGACGGAACTAGCACAGATACGCAGTATTTT CASSRDGTSTDTQYF
TRBJ1-6 TRBV6-7 TRBD1 . TGTGCCAGCAGTTCGGCGGACAGGGGGCCTTCACCCCTCCACTTT CASSSADRGPSPLHF
TRBJ2-7 TRBV12-2 . . TGTGCAAGTCGCTCCTTAGCGGGGGTCGTTAAATTCGACGAGCAGTACTTC CASRSLAGVVKFDEQYF
TRBJ2-5 TRBV2 . many TGTGCCAGCAGCATGCGAGGGAGCCAAGAGACCCAGTACTTC CASSMRGSQETQYF
TRBJ1-6 TRBV4-3 . many TGCGCCAGCAGCCAAGATTGGCGGGCCGGGGCTCTCCACTTT CASSQDWRAGALHF
TRBJ2-2 TRBV5-6 . once TGTGCCAGCAGCTCAATAACCGGGGAGCTGTTTTTT CASSSITGELFF
TRBJ2-1 TRBV14 . many TGTGCCAGCAGCCCAGGAGGGCCATACAATGAGCAGTTCTTC CASSPGGPYNEQFF
TRBJ2-3 TRBV6-5 TRBD2 many TGTGCCAGCAGTTTACCGGGACTAGCGGGAGGCACAGATACGCAGTATTTT CASSLPGLAGGTDTQYF
TRBJ1-5 TRBV18 . many TGTGCCAGCTCACCCCCCGGGCCCTCAGGGCAGCCCCAGCATTTT CASSPPGPSGQPQHF
TRBJ2-1 TRBV2 . many TGTGCCAGCAACTCTGACATCTCCTACAATGAGCAGTTCTTC CASNSDISYNEQFF
TRBJ2-5 TRBV19 . many TGTGCCAGTAAAGGCAGGGCGCGGGAGACCCAGTACTTC CASKGRARETQYF
TRBJ2-3 TRBV29-1 . many TGCAGCGTCCCGGACAGCGCGACTTCCAGCGATACGCAGTATTTT CSVPDSATSSDTQYF
TRBJ1-5 TRBV4-1 . many TGCGCCAGCAGCCTGACGGAGAATAGCAATCAGCCCCAGCATTTT CASSLTENSNQPQHF